The clone carrying this T cell receptor beta chain has just one count. The sample is drawn from a study of OX40 agonist ivuxolimab in advanced cancers. Trimming cost V 4 bases and J 5 bases; bases outside gene matches: 6. Germline lookup yields CDR1 SGHKS and CDR2 YYEKEE (reference sequence). The length of the CDR3 is 15 residues. Profiled with immunoSEQ multiplex PCR; TCRdb holds only in-frame clones, not every one. In the table there are about 90,000 clones, roughly 89% of which are singletons. The V and J genes are TRBV5-5 and TRBJ2-7, with TRBD2 matching 13 bases. The material was CD4+ or CD8+ T cells sorted from blood, obtained in a trial of the OX40 agonist ivuxolimab. The TCR comes from an adult with an advanced solid tumor such as melanoma, head and neck, liver or kidney cancer. The CDR3 sequence is CASSGGTSGINEQYF. The CDR3 DNA sequence: TGTGCCAGCAGCGGAGGGACTAGCGGGATCAACGAGCAGTACTTC.